This TCR beta chain originates from a study of blood T cells in healthy people across ages. It was with a sample-barcoded 5' primer and a J-beta primer mix that a second PCR of about 7 to 12 cycles was run. Via MiXCR, TCRdb re-called the 5' RACE reads, giving one row per CDR3 protein. Of over 1.5 million distinct CDR3 sequences in the sample, approximately 50% were seen once. This TCR was recovered from a woman in her thirties or forties in good health. The sequenced sample was blood.

CDR3 nucleotides: TGCGCCAGCAGCTTGGTTAGGGACAGGGGAGATGAGCAGTTCTTC. Protein: CASSLVRDRGDEQFF. The chain joins TRBV5-1 to TRBJ2-1; 10 nucleotides line up with TRBD1. CDR3 size: 15 residues. CDR1 and CDR2 from the germline V gene are SGHRS and YFSETQ. V lost 0 bases and J lost 8; bases outside the gene matches: 5.